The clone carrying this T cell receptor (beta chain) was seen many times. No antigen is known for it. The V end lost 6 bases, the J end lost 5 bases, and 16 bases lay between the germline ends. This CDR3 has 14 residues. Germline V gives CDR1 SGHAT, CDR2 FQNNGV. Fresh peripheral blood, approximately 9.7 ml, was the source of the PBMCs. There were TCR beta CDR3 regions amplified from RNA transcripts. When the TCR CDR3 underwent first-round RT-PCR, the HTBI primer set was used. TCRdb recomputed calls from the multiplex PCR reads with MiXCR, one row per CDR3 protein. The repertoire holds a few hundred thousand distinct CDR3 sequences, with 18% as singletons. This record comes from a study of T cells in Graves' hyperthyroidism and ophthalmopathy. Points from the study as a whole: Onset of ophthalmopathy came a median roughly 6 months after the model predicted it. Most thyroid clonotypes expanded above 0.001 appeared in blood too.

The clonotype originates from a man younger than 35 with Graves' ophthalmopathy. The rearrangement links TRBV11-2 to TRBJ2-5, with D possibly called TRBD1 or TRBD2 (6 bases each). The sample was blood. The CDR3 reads CASSHGGRWETQYF. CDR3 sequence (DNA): TGTGCCAGCAGTCACGGGGGCCGCTGGGAGACCCAGTACTTC.